The 7 T cell receptor beta chains listed next were all sequenced from one sample in a study of T cell changes during pregnancy in multiple sclerosis (dated by TCRdb to between 2018 and 2020). The protocol used for the library was the immunoSEQ multiplex PCR assay. In its TCRdb copy, this immuneACCESS table keeps in-frame sequences only and misses some clones. Where compared with another copy, unresolved V genes explain less than half of these, and the others have no known cause. The sample yields about 28,000 clones; about 90% were counted once. The biggest ten clones account for around 4.8% of the sample. The source material was peripheral blood, sampled in the first trimester of pregnancy. Receptor source: a female donor in good health, enrolled as a control in a pregnancy study.

This rearrangement joins TRBV18 to TRBJ1-3, with TRBD1 matching 7 bases. Trimming removed 0 bases from V and 9 bases from J; junction bases left unmatched: 5. CDR1 and CDR2 from the germline V gene are KGHSH and LQKENI. The CDR3 contains 14 residues. The CDR3 nucleotides are TGTGCCAGCTCACCACCGACAGGGTTCACCACCATATATTTT. Amino acids: CASSPPTGFTTIYF.

V is TRBV10-3 and J is TRBJ1-5; TRBD1 agrees at 8 bases. The CDR3 runs to 14 residues. The germline gives CDR1 ENHRY, CDR2 SYGVKD. J was trimmed by 6 bases and V by 10 bases; bases with no gene match: 11. CDR3 nucleotides: TGTGCCAGCGGACAGGGCTTGGTGGGTCAGCCCCAGCATTTT. Amino acid sequence: CASGQGLVGQPQHF.

The genes are TRBV7-2 and TRBJ2-3, with D possibly being TRBD2 (6 bases). Germline CDR1 SGHTA, CDR2 FQGNSA. The CDR3 runs 17 residues. Trimming removed 5 bases at V and 2 bases at J, with 20 bases between. The chain's CDR3 is CASSPWDGPRDTDTQYF. The DNA of the CDR3 is TGTGCCAGCAGCCCCTGGGACGGTCCGCGGGACACAGATACGCAGTATTTT.

The rearrangement joins TRBV27 to TRBJ2-7; 9 bases match TRBD2. The CDR3 runs 14 residues. Per germline, CDR1 MNHEY and CDR2 SMNVEV (reference sequence). The V segment lost 6 bases and the J segment 2 bases; nucleotides outside the gene matches: 5. The CDR3 spells CASRSSGNPYEQYF. The CDR3 nucleotides are TGTGCCAGCAGATCTAGCGGGAACCCCTACGAGCAGTACTTC.

The chain employs TRBV30 and TRBJ2-7; 11 bases agree with TRBD1. From germline, CDR1 is GTSNPN and CDR2 SVGIG (reference sequence). J was trimmed by 6 bases and V by 5 bases; bases with no gene match: 3. This CDR3 is built from 12 residues. The CDR3 nucleotides read TGTGCCTGGGGGGACAGGGGGACCGAGCAGTACTTC. Its protein is CAWGDRGTEQYF.

The V call is TRBV5-1, the J call TRBJ2-3, with D tentatively TRBD2 (5 bases). Germline V lookup: CDR1 SGHRS, CDR2 YFSETQ. The V end lost 2 bases, the J end lost 1 base, and 14 bases lay between the germline ends. The CDR3 totals 16 residues. The CDR3: CASSFGGSRGTDTQYF. CDR3 in DNA: TGCGCCAGCAGCTTCGGCGGGTCGAGGGGCACAGATACGCAGTATTTT.

V and J are TRBV5-4 and TRBJ1-2; 7 bases fit TRBD1. The CDR3 is 13 residues long. With 0 bases clipped from V and 7 bases from J, the junction kept 3 bases outside the gene matches. The germline gives CDR1 SGHNT, CDR2 YYREEE (reference sequence). CDR3 sequence (DNA): TGTGCCAGCAGCTTGGCGACAGGGAGTGGCTACACCTTC. Translation gives CASSLATGSGYTF.